This T cell receptor (beta chain) was sequenced in a study of T cell responses to AZD1222 COVID-19 vaccine. Background on the study: Whether given at about 4 or about 12 weeks, second doses were pooled.

Findings and limits, study-wide: Spike-wide coverage was observed for vaccine-associated CD4 TCRs, with dominant responses at 160-218 and 743-854.

Details on this clone: The antigen remains unidentified.

Here immunoSEQ multiplex PCR was the method, and the copy in TCRdb shows in-frame clones only, minus some. The table records 90,000 to 150,000 clones, about 91% of them present only once. The V gene end was trimmed by 7 bases and the J gene end by 4 bases; junction bases not matched to a gene: 14. CDR3 length: 17 amino acids. Per germline, CDR1 LGHNT and CDR2 FRNRAP. J is TRBJ1-1 and V is TRBV12-5; TRBD1 matches 11 bases. The material sequenced was peripheral blood, taken on day 0 of AZD1222 vaccination. The receptor comes from an adult in good health. CDR3 region: CASANYKGGTGGTEAFF. The DNA for the CDR3 is TGTGCTAGTGCTAATTATAAAGGGGGGACAGGGGGCACTGAAGCTTTCTTT. The full variable domain, completed using reference TRBV12-5 and TRBJ1-1, is DARVTQTPRHKVTEMGQEVTMRCQPILGHNTVFWYRQTMMQGLELLAYFRNRAPLDDSGMPKDRFSAEMPDATLATLKIQPSEPRDSAVYFCASANYKGGTGGTEAFFGQGTRLTVV.